What follows describes a single T cell receptor (beta chain). The data were obtained in a study of blood T cell repertoires in COVID-19. Profiled with immunoSEQ multiplex PCR; TCRdb holds only in-frame clones, not every one. This sample has about 150,000 clones, with about 80% found just once. Trimming removed 2 bases from V and 4 bases from J; junction bases left unmatched: 10. The germline V gene encodes CDR1 MGHRA and CDR2 YSYEKL. The CDR3 is 17 residues long. The clonotype comes from a woman aged 60-70 years with acute or convalescent COVID-19. The sample taken for sequencing was peripheral blood. The V gene is TRBV4-1, the J gene TRBJ1-3; 8 bases fit TRBD1. CDR3 nucleotide sequence: TGCGCCAGCAGCCAAACACCCACCAGGGGGCACGGAAACACCATATATTTT. Amino acids: CASSQTPTRGHGNTIYF.